This TCR beta chain was found in a study of CD8 T cells in Susac syndrome. Study-wide results and caveats: That the number of individuals in its TCR sequencing and HLA analysis was relatively small was acknowledged by the study.

Random hexamers were used to reverse transcribe an amount of roughly 0.45 to 1 ug RNA. An immunoSEQ multiplex PCR generated amplified TCR beta CDR3 products spanning 54 Vbeta and 13 Jbeta. Each CDR3 protein gets one entry after TCRdb re-called the immunoSEQ multiplex PCR reads with MiXCR. The sample lists 200,000 to 300,000 distinct CDR3 sequences, around 96% occurring once. It was negative isolation that provided the CD8+ and CD4+ T cells, whereas TEMRA cells were enriched by FACS. Of note for this clonotype: Its antigen is unidentified.

The CDR3 length is 15 residues. Trimming removed 0 bases from V and 5 bases from J, with 14 bases in between. Germline V gene sequence: CDR1 SGDLS, CDR2 YYNGEE. Sequencing used CD4+ T cells from PBMCs. This clonotype originated in a human donor with Susac syndrome. This chain joins TRBV9 and TRBJ1-1; no reliable D call. The CDR3 protein is CASSVESTAGTEAFF. CDR3 in DNA: TGTGCCAGCAGCGTAGAGAGCACGGCTGGAACTGAAGCTTTCTTT.